The clone carrying this TCR beta chain was seen only once. Its target is unknown. At one boundary the junction diverges from the germline segment, which might be a read error. These data belong to a study of T cell repertoires in cytomegalovirus infection. Background on the study: Recently identified HLA-C-restricted CMV epitopes were used, and well-studied HLA-B-restricted CMV epitopes were used as well. Indications of both CMV infection and matching HLA type were provided by public TCR beta signatures. Findings and caveats of the study: The ex vivo response showed dominance by HLA-C-restricted CMV-specific TCR beta clonotypes.

The CDR3 is 15 amino acids. A single record per CDR3 protein comes from TCRdb applying MiXCR to the reads. Of over 250,000 distinct CDR3 sequences detected, 22% appear once; the ten largest clones hold about 21%. The clonotype comes from a human donor in good health (CMV status not recorded). Some clones in this sample may be carry-over from other donors' samples. The sequencing used cultured PBMCs, collected from culture after CMV antigen stimulation. V and J are TRBV5-3 and TRBJ2-5, with 7 bases lining up with TRBD2. TRBV5-3 is given ORF status, its function remaining uncertain. The CDR3 protein is CASSLTGGGKKTQYF. In DNA form, the CDR3 reads TGTGCCAGCAGCTTGACGGGAGGTGGTAAAAAGACCCAGTACTTC.